Presented here are 4 T cell receptor beta chains from one specimen sequenced in a study of T cells in Graves' hyperthyroidism and ophthalmopathy. The CDR3 regions of TCR beta were amplified from RNA transcripts. HTBI primers drove first-round RT-PCR of the TCR CDR3. TCRdb itself ran the multiplex PCR reads through MiXCR, one entry per CDR3 protein. The sample contains hundreds of thousands of distinct CDR3 sequences, 12% to 15% of which appear only once. Sequenced: blood. The source is a young woman with Graves' hyperthyroidism.

This clonotype has only a few counts. The V and J genes are TRBV6-4 and TRBJ2-7, with 8 bases fitting TRBD2. The J segment lost 5 bases and the V segment lost 9 bases, leaving 12 bases of the junction unmatched. The CDR3 is made up of 14 amino acids. Germline V lookup: CDR1 MRHNA, CDR2 SNTAGT. The DNA of the CDR3 is TGTGCCAGACGAACACCTGTAGCGGGAAACGAGCAGTACTTC. Translated, it gives CARRTPVAGNEQYF.

Ten or more counts support this clonotype. This chain uses TRBV29-1 with TRBJ2-7; TRBD1 matches 8 bases. The CDR3 totals 13 residues. Germline trimming cut 4 bases from V and 3 bases from J; bases unmatched to any gene: 5. The V gene's germline CDR1 is SQVTM and CDR2 ANQGSEA. CDR3 residues: CSVVPGQGYEQYF. The CDR3 DNA reads as TGCAGCGTTGTTCCCGGACAGGGCTACGAGCAGTACTTC.

This chain links TRBV14 with TRBJ2-1; D is perhaps TRBD2 (6 bases). In germline, CDR1 is SGHDN, CDR2 FVKESK. The V and J ends lost 4 bases and 0 bases respectively, with 13 bases between them. There are 16 residues in the CDR3. DNA of the CDR3: TGTGCCAGCAGCCGATCCGGCGGGAACTCCTACAATGAGCAGTTCTTC. It translates to CASSRSGGNSYNEQFF.

This clonotype was seen a handful of times. DNA of the CDR3: TGTGCCAGCAGCTTCGGCTCGTTAGCCAAAAACATTCAGTACTTC. Translation: CASSFGSLAKNIQYF. This rearrangement joins TRBV7-9 to TRBJ2-4; D remains ambiguous. Germline V lookup: CDR1 SEHNR, CDR2 FQNEAQ (reference sequence). Trimming took off 3 bases at V and 0 bases at J, with 9 bases between the two ends. The CDR3 has 15 residues.